This record looks at one T cell receptor (beta chain) sequence and its context. The data originate from a study of cytomegalovirus exposure and HLA in healthy donors. There are 16 residues in the CDR3. The V gene end was trimmed by 0 bases and the J gene end by 2 bases; junction bases not matched to a gene: 4. CDR1 and CDR2 (germline): SGHRS, YFSETQ. A multiplex PCR was run with 60 Vbeta primers and 13 Jbeta primers. The method was immunoSEQ multiplex PCR; TCRdb's version includes in-frame clones alone and lacks a portion of them. This sample has 160,000 or so clones, with about 75% found just once. The receptor was derived from a man in his forties in good health and CMV-seropositive. The chain carries TRBV5-1 and TRBJ2-3; 9 bases line up with TRBD2. Sequencing input: PBMCs. The CDR3 DNA follows: TGCGCCAGCAGCTTGGGGGCTAGCGGGAACACAGATACGCAGTATTTT. Its protein product is CASSLGASGNTDTQYF.